One sample yielded the 17 T cell receptor beta chains listed below, sequenced in a study of response to subunit inactivated influenza vaccine. TCRdb reprocessed the RT-PCR reads via MiXCR and lists one record per CDR3 protein. The sample holds more than 700,000 distinct CDR3 sequences, around 20% seen once. This material consisted of PBMCs from blood, taken 5 to 6 days after vaccination. The origin of the receptors is a man aged 50 to 59 who received an inactivated influenza vaccine.

This clonotype was seen at least ten times. The chain is built from TRBV10-3 and TRBJ2-2, with TRBD2 as a possible D gene (5 bases). Germline CDR1 ENHRY, CDR2 SYGVKD. With 6 bases removed from V and 4 bases from J, the gap between germline ends came to 18 bases. The length of the CDR3 is 16 residues. The CDR3 DNA reads as TGTGCCATCAGCGTTGAGGGCTGGGAGAGCACCGGGGAGCTGTTTTTT. This codes for CAISVEGWESTGELFF.

The gene calls are TRBV27 and TRBJ2-1; 9 bases map to TRBD2. V shed 7 bases, J shed 6 bases, and the junction held 10 bases outside the gene matches. Germline V gene data show CDR1 as MNHEY and CDR2 as SMNVEV (reference sequence). The CDR3 loop spans 15 amino acids. CDR3 DNA sequence: TGTGCCAGCACAAAGAGGCTAGCGGGGATCAATGAGCAGTTCTTC. Translating it yields CASTKRLAGINEQFF.

This clonotype was counted between two and nine times. The genes are TRBV18 and TRBJ2-2, with D tentatively TRBD2 (5 bases). The ends were cut back, 4 bases at V and 4 bases at J, with 13 bases in the middle. Germline V gene data show CDR1 as KGHSH and CDR2 as LQKENI. This CDR3 is built from 15 residues. CDR3 residues: CASSRTSGFTGELFF. The CDR3 region has the DNA TGTGCCAGCTCACGAACCTCGGGGTTCACCGGGGAGCTGTTTTTT.

The rearrangement uses TRBV6-1 and TRBJ2-3; TRBD2 agrees at 9 bases. Germline V gene sequence: CDR1 MNHNS, CDR2 SASEGT. This CDR3 contains 15 residues. V lost 10 bases, J lost 2 bases, and 10 bases stayed unmatched. The CDR3 reads CATLTGTSYTDTQYF. In nucleotides, the CDR3 is TGTGCCACCTTGACAGGGACTAGCTACACAGATACGCAGTATTTT.

The chain combines TRBV5-1 with TRBJ2-5; D may be TRBD2 (5 bases). Trimming stripped 4 bases from V and 4 bases from J, with 17 bases between. This CDR3 spans 15 amino acids. Germline CDR1 and CDR2: SGHRS and YFSETQ. The DNA for the CDR3 is TGCGCCAGCAGCCCCCGTGGTGTTGGAGGAGAGACCCAGTACTTC. It is translated as CASSPRGVGGETQYF. Based on the CDR3 plus reference TRBV5-1 and TRBJ2-5, the full variable domain is KAGVTQTPRYLIKTRGQQVTLSCSPISGHRSVSWYQQTPGQGLQFLFEYFSETQRNKGNFPGRFSGRQFSNSRSEMNVSTLELGDSALYLCASSPRGVGGETQYFGPGTRLLVL.

The CDR3, as DNA: TGTGCCAGCAGTTACCTCCAACTTAGCGGGGGGTACAATGAGCAGTTCTTC. This gives the protein CASSYLQLSGGYNEQFF. The chain links TRBV6-5 to TRBJ2-1; 10 nucleotides agree with TRBD2. V was pared by 2 bases and J by 4 bases, with 8 bases of the junction left unmatched. Germline values: CDR1 MNHEY, CDR2 SVGAGI. The CDR3 sequence is 17 residues long.

This clonotype came up a few times. The chain recombines TRBV4-1 with TRBJ2-5; no clear D gene. Germline lookup yields CDR1 MGHRA and CDR2 YSYEKL. Trimming left V 0 bases short and J 0 bases short, with 14 bases between. This CDR3 has 17 amino acids. Here the CDR3 reads CASSQDLVASYQETQYF. The CDR3 DNA reads TGCGCCAGCAGCCAAGATTTGGTGGCATCGTACCAAGAGACCCAGTACTTC.

This clonotype showed up just a few times. A junction boundary mismatches the germline segment, possibly from a read error. This chain links TRBV20-1 with TRBJ2-7; a possible D gene is TRBD2 (8 bases). The length of the CDR3 is 14 residues. Per the germline V gene, CDR1 is DFQATT and CDR2 is SNEGSKA (reference sequence). This CDR3 reads CSVRQGGGFYEQYF. CDR3 coding DNA: TGCAGTGTTAGACAGGGCGGGGGGTTTTACGAGCAGTACTTC.

This clonotype has a handful of counts. This chain links TRBV7-2 with TRBJ2-7; D is unclear. The CDR3 covers 16 residues. From germline, CDR1 is SGHTA and CDR2 FQGNSA. Trimming cost V 0 bases and J 3 bases, with 15 bases left between them. CDR3 region: CASSLASLGSSYEQYF. In DNA form, the CDR3 reads TGTGCCAGCAGCTTAGCCAGCTTGGGGTCTAGCTACGAGCAGTACTTC.

This clonotype has a handful of counts. The rearrangement links TRBV30 to TRBJ2-7, with a possible D match to TRBD2 (5 bases). The CDR3 runs to 12 residues. Germline assignment: CDR1 GTSNPN and CDR2 SVGIG (reference sequence). Between the trimmed V and J ends, which lost 0 bases and 6 bases, there was a span of 9 bases. The DNA for the CDR3 is TGTGCCTGGAGTGTAGACCGGGGCGAGCAGTACTTC. This translates into CAWSVDRGEQYF.

The V call is TRBV24-1, the J call TRBJ2-7; D is perhaps TRBD1 (5 bases). V was shortened by 1 base and J by 6 bases, with 12 bases between the two germline ends. Germline V gene sequence: CDR1 KGHDR, CDR2 SFDVKD. The CDR3 totals 14 residues. Here the CDR3 reads CATSDFPRTSEQYF. In DNA form, the CDR3 reads TGTGCCACCAGTGATTTTCCCCGGACAAGCGAGCAGTACTTC.

This clonotype was picked up a small number of times. The J gene is TRBJ1-2, the V gene TRBV7-2; 12 nucleotides line up with TRBD1. Losses at the gene ends were 3 bases for V and 4 bases for J; bases not matched to a gene: 9. Germline CDR1 is SGHTA and CDR2 is FQGNSA. CDR3 size: 17 residues. CDR3 loop: CASSLVWDRGQVYGYTF. Here the CDR3 DNA reads TGTGCCAGCAGCTTGGTTTGGGACAGGGGGCAGGTCTATGGCTACACCTTC.

This chain connects TRBV7-2 to TRBJ1-2, with D maybe TRBD1 (5 bases). Germline lookup yields CDR1 SGHTA and CDR2 FQGNSA. V lost 3 bases and J 5 bases, leaving 13 bases between the germline ends. The CDR3 is 14 amino acids. CDR3 coding DNA: TGTGCCAGCAGCTTTACCGGGGCCCTTTATGGCTACACCTTC. Its translation: CASSFTGALYGYTF.

This clonotype was seen a few times. The chain is built from TRBV15 and TRBJ2-7; TRBD2 might be the D (6 bases). Trimming took off 1 base at V and 6 bases at J, with 10 bases between the two ends. This CDR3 contains 13 residues. Germline assignment: CDR1 LNHNV and CDR2 YYDKDF (reference sequence). The CDR3: CATSRAVLAEQYF. CDR3 in DNA: TGTGCCACCAGCAGAGCTGTACTAGCCGAGCAGTACTTC.

This clonotype was observed at least ten times. This rearrangement joins TRBV27 to TRBJ2-2; D remains unclear. Germline V gene data show CDR1 as MNHEY and CDR2 as SMNVEV (reference sequence). This CDR3 is 14 amino acids long. Trimming took off 3 bases at V and 1 base at J, with 6 bases between the two ends. The CDR3, as DNA: TGTGCCAGCAGTTTTGAGGTGAACACCGGGGAGCTGTTTTTT. It codes for CASSFEVNTGELFF.

This clonotype has more than one count but fewer than ten. The V call is TRBV10-3, the J call TRBJ2-5, with D maybe TRBD2 (6 bases). Between the trimmed V and J ends, which lost 3 bases and 5 bases, there was a span of 16 bases. Germline CDR1 reads ENHRY; CDR2 reads SYGVKD. The CDR3 loop spans 15 amino acids. CDR3 sequence reads: CAISENRGEFETQYF. The CDR3, as DNA: TGTGCCATCAGTGAAAACCGCGGGGAGTTCGAGACCCAGTACTTC.

This chain links TRBV7-9 with TRBJ1-1; no clear D. This CDR3 has 14 amino acids. V was clipped by 4 bases and J by 1 base, with 10 bases between them. CDR1 SEHNR and CDR2 FQNEAQ come from the germline V gene (reference sequence). The CDR3 coding sequence is TGTGCCAGCAGCTCGCAATATCCGAACACTGAAGCTTTCTTT. It yields the protein CASSSQYPNTEAFF.